Below, 14 T cell receptor beta chains from the same sample are listed, as sequenced in a study of T cell responses to AZD1222 COVID-19 vaccine. Clones were sequenced by immunoSEQ multiplex PCR, and TCRdb holds only the in-frame ones, with some missing. The data contain 110,000 or so clones, around nine tenths of them singletons. Sequencing was performed on peripheral blood, taken on day 0 of AZD1222 vaccination. Receptors were obtained from an adult in good health.

A single count supports this clone. This chain links TRBV5-1 with TRBJ2-2, with D hard to call. In germline, CDR1 is SGHRS, CDR2 YFSETQ. The CDR3 sequence is 16 residues long. Between the trimmed V and J ends, which lost 1 base and 3 bases, there was a span of 13 bases. The CDR3 sequence: CASSLRAGGDTGELFF. The CDR3 region has the DNA TGCGCCAGCAGCTTGAGGGCAGGTGGGGACACCGGGGAGCTGTTTTTT.

The V and J genes are TRBV29-1 and TRBJ2-3; D ambiguous. CDR1 and CDR2 (germline): SQVTM, ANQGSEA. V was shortened by 3 bases and J by 0 bases, with 4 bases between the two germline ends. There are 12 residues in the CDR3. CDR3 in amino acids: CSVEYSTDTQYF. The CDR3 DNA reads as TGCAGCGTTGAGTACAGCACAGATACGCAGTATTTT.

The V gene is TRBV18, the J gene TRBJ1-1, with a possible D match to TRBD1 (5 bases). The ends were cut back, 0 bases at V and 1 base at J, with 9 bases in the middle. There are 15 residues in the CDR3. The germline V gene has CDR1 KGHSH and CDR2 LQKENI. The CDR3 region is CASSPPGQQNTEAFF. The CDR3 nucleotides read TGTGCCAGCTCACCACCCGGACAACAGAACACTGAAGCTTTCTTT.

The chain links TRBV6-2 or TRBV6-3 to TRBJ2-1; no definite D call. The CDR3 length is 13 residues. The germline CDR1 and CDR2 sequences are MNHEY and SVGEGT. Trimming removed 6 bases at V and 8 bases at J, with 14 bases between. The CDR3 coding sequence is TGTGCCAGCAGCGACCCCGGAGTGGATGAGCAGTTCTTC. Protein product: CASSDPGVDEQFF.

The rearrangement links TRBV18 to TRBJ2-3; TRBD2 matches 10 bases. Germline V gives CDR1 KGHSH, CDR2 LQKENI. Germline trimming cut 2 bases from V and 7 bases from J; bases unmatched to any gene: 9. The CDR3 has 16 residues. The CDR3 region is CASSPEASGSLYTQYF. CDR3 sequence (DNA): TGTGCCAGCTCACCAGAGGCTAGCGGGAGCCTGTATACGCAGTATTTT.

This chain joins TRBV2 and TRBJ1-2, with a weak D call TRBD1 (6 bases). Germline V gives CDR1 SNHLY, CDR2 FYNNEI. The germline V and J ends were trimmed by 4 bases and 4 bases, with 28 bases remaining between them. The CDR3 is made up of 19 amino acids. CDR3 region: CASSAYRVPSLLAFYGYTF. CDR3 DNA sequence: TGTGCCAGCAGTGCGTACAGGGTACCAAGCCTCCTCGCCTTCTATGGCTACACCTTC.

This clone was detected once. This rearrangement joins TRBV5-1 to TRBJ1-4, with D tentatively TRBD1 (5 bases). Germline-derived CDR1 and CDR2 are SGHRS and YFSETQ. Trimming took off 4 bases at V and 4 bases at J, with 11 bases between the two ends. The CDR3 has 14 residues. The CDR3 reads CASSPNRGNEKLFF. CDR3 DNA sequence: TGCGCCAGCAGCCCAAATAGGGGTAATGAAAAACTGTTTTTT.

J is TRBJ2-2 and V is TRBV7-9; TRBD1 matches at 7 bases. The CDR3 is 12 amino acids. Germline lookup yields CDR1 SEHNR and CDR2 FQNEAQ (reference sequence). V lost 8 bases to trimming and J lost 4 bases; unmatched junction nucleotides: 1. The chain's CDR3 is CASDRVTGELFF. CDR3 nucleotide sequence: TGTGCCAGCGACAGGGTCACCGGGGAGCTGTTTTTT.

The chain employs TRBV3-1 (or the pseudogene TRBV3-2) and TRBJ2-7, with TRBD2 matching over 9 bases. V was pared by 2 bases and J by 9 bases, with 14 bases of the junction left unmatched. The CDR3 is 16 amino acids. Per the germline V gene, CDR1 is LGHDT and CDR2 is YNNKEL (reference sequence). The CDR3 DNA is TGTGCCAGCAGCCAACGTACCGGGACTAGCATCTCGAGGCAGTACTTC. Residues: CASSQRTGTSISRQYF.

This clone was counted between two and nine times. The V call is TRBV7-9, the J call TRBJ2-1; D may be TRBD1 (5 bases). The germline CDR1 and CDR2 sequences are SEHNR and FQNEAQ (reference sequence). V was cut by 1 base and J by 9 bases, with 13 bases left in between. This CDR3 region has 14 residues. The CDR3 is CASSLGTTFSEQFF. CDR3 DNA sequence: TGTGCCAGCAGCTTAGGGACAACCTTTTCTGAGCAGTTCTTC.

This chain links TRBV7-9 with TRBJ2-1, with 12 bases lining up with TRBD2. Germline CDR1 reads SEHNR; CDR2 reads FQNEAQ (reference sequence). This CDR3 is built from 16 residues. Trimming removed 4 bases from V and 7 bases from J; junction bases left unmatched: 8. The CDR3 here is CASSSLTSGRSNEQFF. CDR3 in DNA: TGTGCCAGCAGCTCACTAACTAGCGGGAGGAGTAATGAGCAGTTCTTC.

The rearrangement links TRBV30 to TRBJ1-2, with 9 positions matching TRBD1. The CDR3 length is 12 residues. V lost 8 bases, J lost 1 base, and 2 bases stayed unmatched. CDR1 is GTSNPN, CDR2 SVGIG, per germline (reference sequence). The chain's CDR3 is CARGQGNYGYTF. Here the CDR3 DNA reads TGTGCCCGGGGACAGGGTAACTATGGCTACACCTTC.

V gene TRBV28 combines with J gene TRBJ2-7; 7 nucleotides align to TRBD1. The CDR3 spans 16 residues. Per germline, CDR1 MDHEN and CDR2 SYDVKM. With V trimmed by 4 bases and J by 0 bases, 9 bases remained unmatched. The CDR3 loop reads CASSSPGTASSYEQYF. In DNA form, the CDR3 reads TGTGCCAGCAGTTCGCCCGGGACAGCCAGCTCCTACGAGCAGTACTTC.

The chain has TRBV7-9 and TRBJ2-7; TRBD2 agrees at 8 bases. Unmatched junction bases numbered 5, after V lost 4 bases and J lost 0 bases. The CDR3 has 15 residues. CDR1 and CDR2 from the germline V gene are SEHNR and FQNEAQ (reference sequence). CDR3 region: CASSWETSASYEQYF. CDR3 DNA: TGTGCCAGCAGCTGGGAGACTAGCGCCTCCTACGAGCAGTACTTC.